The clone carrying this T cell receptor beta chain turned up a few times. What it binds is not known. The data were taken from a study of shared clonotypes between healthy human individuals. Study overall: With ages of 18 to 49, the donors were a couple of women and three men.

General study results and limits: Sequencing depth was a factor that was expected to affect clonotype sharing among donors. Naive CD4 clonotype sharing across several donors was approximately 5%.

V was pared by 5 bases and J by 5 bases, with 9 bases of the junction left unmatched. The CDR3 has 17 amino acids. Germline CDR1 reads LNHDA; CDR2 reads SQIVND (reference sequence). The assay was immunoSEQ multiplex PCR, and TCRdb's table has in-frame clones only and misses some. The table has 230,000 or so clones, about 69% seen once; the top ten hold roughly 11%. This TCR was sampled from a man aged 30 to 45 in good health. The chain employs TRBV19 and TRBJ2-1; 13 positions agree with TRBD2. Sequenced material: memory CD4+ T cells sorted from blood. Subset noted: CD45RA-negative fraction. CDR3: CASSFLGTSGTHNEQFF. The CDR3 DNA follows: TGTGCCAGTAGTTTCCTAGGGACTAGCGGGACCCACAATGAGCAGTTCTTC. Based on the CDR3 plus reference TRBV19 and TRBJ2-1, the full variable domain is DGGITQSPKYLFRKEGQNVTLSCEQNLNHDAMYWYRQDPGQGLRLIYYSQIVNDFQKGDIAEGYSVSREKKESFPLTVTSAQKNPTAFYLCASSFLGTSGTHNEQFFGPGTRLTVL.